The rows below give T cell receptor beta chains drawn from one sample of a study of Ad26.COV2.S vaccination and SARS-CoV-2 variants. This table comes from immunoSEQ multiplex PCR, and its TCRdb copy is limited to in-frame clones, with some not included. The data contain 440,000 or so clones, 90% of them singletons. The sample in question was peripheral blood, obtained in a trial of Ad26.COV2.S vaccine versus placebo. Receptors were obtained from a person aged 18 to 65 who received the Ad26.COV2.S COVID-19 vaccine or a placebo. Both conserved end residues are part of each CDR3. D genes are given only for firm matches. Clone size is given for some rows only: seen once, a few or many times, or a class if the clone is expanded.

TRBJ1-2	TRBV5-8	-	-	CASPPGTNYGYTF	TGTGCCAGCCCCCCCGGGACCAACTATGGCTACACCTTC
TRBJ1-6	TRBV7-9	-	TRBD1	CASSFGTVNSPLHF	TGTGCCAGCAGCTTTGGGACAGTAAATTCACCCCTCCACTTT
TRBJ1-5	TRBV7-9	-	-	CASSSGGLNQPQHF	TGTGCCAGCAGTTCTGGGGGATTAAATCAGCCCCAGCATTTT
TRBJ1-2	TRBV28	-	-	CASSSPFNRILYGYTF	TGTGCCAGCAGCTCTCCTTTCAACAGGATCCTATATGGCTACACCTTC
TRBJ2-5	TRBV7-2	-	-	CASSLGGYQETQYF	TGTGCCAGCAGCTTAGGTGGTTACCAAGAGACCCAGTACTTC
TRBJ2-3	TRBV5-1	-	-	CASSLRGSPTDTQYF	TGCGCCAGCAGCCTGCGCGGCAGCCCCACAGATACGCAGTATTTT
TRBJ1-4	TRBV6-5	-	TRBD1	CASSTGDWVQKLFF	TGTGCCAGCAGTACAGGGGATTGGGTGCAAAAACTGTTTTTT
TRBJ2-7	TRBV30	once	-	CAWSVGVGRGYEQYF	TGTGCCTGGAGTGTAGGGGTAGGAAGGGGGTACGAGCAGTACTTC
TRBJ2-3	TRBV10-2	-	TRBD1	CATRTGRLYSDTQYF	TGCGCCACCCGGACAGGTCGGTTGTACTCAGATACGCAGTATTTT
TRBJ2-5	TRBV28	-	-	CASSATGNRETQYF	TGTGCCAGCAGTGCCACAGGGAACCGGGAGACCCAGTACTTC
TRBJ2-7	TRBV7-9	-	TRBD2	CASGLAGRQEQYF	TGTGCCAGCGGACTAGCGGGCCGGCAGGAGCAGTACTTC
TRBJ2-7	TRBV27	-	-	CASRKAGEQYF	TGTGCCAGCAGAAAGGCTGGGGAGCAGTACTTC
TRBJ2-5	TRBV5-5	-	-	CASSAWGTGVQETQYF	TGTGCCAGCAGCGCTTGGGGGACGGGAGTCCAAGAGACCCAGTACTTC
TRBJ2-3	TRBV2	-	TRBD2	CASTPTSGHDTQYF	TGTGCCAGCACTCCGACTAGCGGGCACGATACGCAGTATTTT
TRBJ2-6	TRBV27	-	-	CASGTASGANVLTF	TGTGCCAGCGGTACAGCCTCTGGGGCCAACGTCCTGACTTTC
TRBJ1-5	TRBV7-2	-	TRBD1	CASSLREQGAGQPQHF	TGTGCCAGCAGCTTAAGGGAACAGGGGGCAGGCCAGCCCCAGCATTTT
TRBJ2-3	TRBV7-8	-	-	CASSGDTQYF	TGTGCCAGCAGCGGAGATACGCAGTATTTT
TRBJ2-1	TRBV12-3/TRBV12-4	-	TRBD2	CASTRTSGMEQFF	TGTGCCAGCACACGGACTAGCGGGATGGAGCAGTTCTTC
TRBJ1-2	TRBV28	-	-	CASSPMFFTGGQENYGYTF	TGTGCCAGCAGCCCCATGTTCTTTACGGGAGGGCAAGAAAATTATGGCTACACCTTC
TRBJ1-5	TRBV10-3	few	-	CAISQGNQPQHF	TGTGCCATCAGCCAGGGCAATCAGCCCCAGCATTTT
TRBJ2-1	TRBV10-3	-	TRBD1	CAIQWDRGNEQFF	TGTGCCATCCAATGGGACAGGGGAAATGAGCAGTTCTTC
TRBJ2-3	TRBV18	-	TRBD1	CASSPNRQGTDTQYF	TGTGCCAGCTCACCAAATCGACAGGGGACAGATACGCAGTATTTT
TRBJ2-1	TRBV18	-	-	CASSPLVSSSYNEQFF	TGTGCCAGCTCACCTCTTGTTTCGAGCTCCTACAATGAGCAGTTCTTC
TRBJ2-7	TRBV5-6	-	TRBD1	CASSSRGLYIGYEQYF	TGTGCCAGCAGCTCAAGGGGGCTCTATATCGGATACGAGCAGTACTTC
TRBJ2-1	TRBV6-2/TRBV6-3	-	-	CASSYGGGDYNEQFF	TGTGCCAGCAGTTACGGAGGGGGCGACTACAATGAGCAGTTCTTC
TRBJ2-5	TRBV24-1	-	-	CATRGIQETQYF	TGTGCCACCAGAGGCATCCAAGAGACCCAGTACTTC
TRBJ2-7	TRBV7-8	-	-	CASSLGSRGLNEQYF	TGTGCCAGCAGCTTAGGCAGCAGGGGTCTGAACGAGCAGTACTTC
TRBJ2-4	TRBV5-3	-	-	CARSFEKIAKNIQYF	TGTGCCAGAAGCTTCGAAAAGATAGCCAAAAACATTCAGTACTTC
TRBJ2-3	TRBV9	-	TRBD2	CASSASGTSMDTQYF	TGTGCCAGCAGCGCCTCCGGGACTAGCATGGATACGCAGTATTTT
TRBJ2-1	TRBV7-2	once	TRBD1	CASSYRGNEQFF	TGTGCCAGCAGCTACAGGGGAAATGAGCAGTTCTTC
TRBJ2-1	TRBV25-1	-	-	CATPPPLQGNEQFF	TGTGCCACCCCTCCACCTCTTCAGGGCAATGAGCAGTTCTTC
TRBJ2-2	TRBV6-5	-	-	CASSTGTRNTGELFF	TGTGCCAGCAGCACCGGGACCCGGAACACCGGGGAGCTGTTTTTT
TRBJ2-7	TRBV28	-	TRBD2	CASAEGGSSAEQYF	TGTGCCAGCGCGGAGGGAGGGAGTTCCGCCGAGCAGTACTTC
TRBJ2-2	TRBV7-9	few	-	CASSPYRLTGELFF	TGTGCCAGCAGCCCTTATCGACTAACCGGGGAGCTGTTTTTT
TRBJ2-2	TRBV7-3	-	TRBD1	CASSLPGQGNTGELFF	TGTGCCAGCAGCTTACCGGGACAGGGGAACACCGGGGAGCTGTTTTTT
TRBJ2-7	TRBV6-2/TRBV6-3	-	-	CASSSGIFYYEQYF	TGTGCCAGCAGCTCCGGGATCTTTTACTACGAGCAGTACTTC
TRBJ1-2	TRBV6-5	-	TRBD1	CASRQGDGLGGYTF	TGTGCCAGCCGACAGGGGGACGGACTTGGGGGCTACACCTTC
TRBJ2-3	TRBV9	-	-	CASSATSGVGTDTQYF	TGTGCCAGCAGCGCAACTTCAGGGGTCGGGACAGATACGCAGTATTTT
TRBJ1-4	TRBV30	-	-	CAWRQGDEKLFF	TGTGCCTGGAGGCAGGGTGATGAAAAACTGTTTTTT
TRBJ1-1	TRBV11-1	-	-	CASSLMDGGTEAFF	TGTGCCAGCAGCTTGATGGATGGAGGCACTGAAGCTTTCTTT
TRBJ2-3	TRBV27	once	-	CASSLPGADTQYF	TGTGCCAGCAGTTTACCGGGAGCGGATACGCAGTATTTT
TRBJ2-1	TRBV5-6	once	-	CASSFGQPSYNEQFF	TGTGCCAGCAGCTTTGGACAGCCGTCCTACAATGAGCAGTTCTTC
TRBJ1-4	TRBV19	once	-	CASSTDSSRSEKLFF	TGTGCCAGTAGTACTGACAGTAGTAGGAGTGAAAAACTGTTTTTT
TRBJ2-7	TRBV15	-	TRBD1	CATGAGTGHYEQYF	TGTGCCACGGGGGCGGGGACAGGGCACTACGAGCAGTACTTC
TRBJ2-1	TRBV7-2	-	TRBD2	CASSTLAGVGHEQFF	TGTGCCAGCAGCACACTAGCGGGAGTGGGGCATGAGCAGTTCTTC
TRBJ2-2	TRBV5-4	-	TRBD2	CASSRTSGSGTGELFF	TGTGCCAGCAGCAGGACTAGCGGGAGTGGGACCGGGGAGCTGTTTTTT
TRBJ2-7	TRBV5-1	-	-	CASRAGPSSYEQYF	TGCGCCAGCAGAGCCGGACCGAGCTCCTACGAGCAGTACTTC
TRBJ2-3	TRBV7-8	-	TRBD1	CASSFLRQGRSTDTQYF	TGTGCCAGCAGCTTCCTTAGACAGGGCCGGAGCACAGATACGCAGTATTTT
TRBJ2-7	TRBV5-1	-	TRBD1	CASSPGTGPQGQYF	TGCGCCAGCAGCCCGGGGACAGGGCCCCAGGGGCAGTACTTC
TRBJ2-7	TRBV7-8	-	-	CASSSGSGYEQYF	TGTGCCAGCAGCTCTGGTTCGGGCTACGAGCAGTACTTC
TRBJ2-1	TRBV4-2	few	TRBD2	CASSQGTSGSTNEQFF	TGTGCCAGCAGCCAAGGGACTAGCGGGAGCACAAATGAGCAGTTCTTC
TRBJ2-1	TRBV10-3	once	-	CAISQGLGGNEQFF	TGTGCCATAAGCCAGGGGCTTGGAGGGAATGAGCAGTTCTTC
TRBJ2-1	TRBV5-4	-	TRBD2	CASSPAGGRGEQFF	TGTGCCAGCAGCCCGGCGGGAGGAAGGGGAGAGCAGTTCTTC
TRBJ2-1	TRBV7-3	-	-	CASRGRAAKANEQFF	TGTGCCAGCAGGGGGCGGGCGGCGAAGGCGAATGAGCAGTTCTTC